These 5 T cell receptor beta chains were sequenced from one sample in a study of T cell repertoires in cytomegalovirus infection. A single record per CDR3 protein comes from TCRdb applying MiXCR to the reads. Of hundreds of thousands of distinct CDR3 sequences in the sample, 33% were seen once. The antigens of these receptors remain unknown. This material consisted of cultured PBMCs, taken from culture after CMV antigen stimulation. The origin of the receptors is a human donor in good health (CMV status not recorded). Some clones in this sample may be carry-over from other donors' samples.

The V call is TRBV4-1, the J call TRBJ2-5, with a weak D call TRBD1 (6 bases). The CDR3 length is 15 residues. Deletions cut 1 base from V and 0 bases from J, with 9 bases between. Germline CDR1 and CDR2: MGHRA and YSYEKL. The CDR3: CASSQGGQYQETQYF. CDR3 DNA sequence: TGCGCCAGCAGCCAAGGCGGACAGTACCAAGAGACCCAGTACTTC.

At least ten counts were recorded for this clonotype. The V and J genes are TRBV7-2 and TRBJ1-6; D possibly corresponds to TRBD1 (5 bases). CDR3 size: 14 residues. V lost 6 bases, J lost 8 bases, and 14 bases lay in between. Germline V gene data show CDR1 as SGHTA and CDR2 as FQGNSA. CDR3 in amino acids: CASSTGTVDSPLHF. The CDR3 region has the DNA TGTGCCAGCAGTACTGGGACGGTGGATTCACCCCTCCACTTT.

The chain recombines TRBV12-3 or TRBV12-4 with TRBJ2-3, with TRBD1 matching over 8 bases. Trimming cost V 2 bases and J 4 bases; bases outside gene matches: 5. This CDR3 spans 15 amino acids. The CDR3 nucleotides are TGTGCCAGCAGTTTAAGGACAGGGTCCGCAGATACGCAGTATTTT. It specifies CASSLRTGSADTQYF.

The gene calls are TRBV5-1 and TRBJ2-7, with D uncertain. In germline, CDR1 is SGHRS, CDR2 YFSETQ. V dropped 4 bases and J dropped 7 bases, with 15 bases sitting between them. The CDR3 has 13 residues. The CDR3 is CASSPPEIGEQYF. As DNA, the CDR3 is TGCGCCAGCAGCCCCCCCGAGATAGGAGAGCAGTACTTC.

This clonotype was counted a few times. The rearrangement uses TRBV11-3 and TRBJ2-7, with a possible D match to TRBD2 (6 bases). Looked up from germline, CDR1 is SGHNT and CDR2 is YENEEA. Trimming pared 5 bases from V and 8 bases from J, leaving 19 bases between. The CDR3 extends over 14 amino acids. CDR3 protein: CASSMSGTGVKQYF. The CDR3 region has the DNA TGTGCCAGCAGCATGTCCGGGACGGGGGTGAAGCAGTACTTC.